The clone carrying this T cell receptor (beta chain) was seen at least ten times. This record comes from a study of patients and donors after allogeneic stem cell transplantation. TCRdb called the RT-PCR reads again in MiXCR, with one record for every CDR3 protein. The sample shows some 880,000 distinct CDR3 sequences, about 20% of them seen only once. This CDR3 has 11 residues. V gave up 7 bases and J gave up 3 bases, with 10 bases separating them. Germline loops: CDR1 SQVTM, CDR2 ANQGSEA. The V gene is TRBV29-1, the J gene TRBJ2-7; D is perhaps TRBD1 (6 bases). The TCR was taken from a human donor who was either an allogeneic HSCT recipient or a stem cell or donor lymphocyte infusion donor (not recorded which). It is not recorded whose cells these are; they may come from a transplant donor. The sample was blood, either unsorted or a sorted T cell fraction (not recorded which). The CDR3 here is CSGGGVYEQYF. The CDR3 bases are TGCAGCGGAGGGGGAGTCTACGAGCAGTACTTC.